This TCR beta chain was profiled in a study of cytomegalovirus exposure and HLA in healthy donors. Study results and limitations: TCR beta V- and J-gene trimming, according to a later analysis, was linked to a missense DCLRE1C variant. A cluster of highly shared sequence variants was likely a sequencing artifact. Some TCR beta chains (approximately 180 of them) were listed as cytomegalovirus-associated.

Comments on this clone: Antigen: not known.

PCR primers comprised 60 Vbeta and 13 Jbeta primers. Clones were sequenced by immunoSEQ multiplex PCR, and TCRdb holds only the in-frame ones, with some missing. Of 110,000 to 150,000 clones listed, roughly 71% are singletons. CDR3 length: 16 amino acids. Per the germline V gene, CDR1 is SGHAT and CDR2 is FQNNGV. The sequence was collected from a man aged 25-40 years in good health and CMV-seronegative. Sequencing was performed on PBMCs. The chain combines TRBV11-2 with TRBJ2-5, with 12 nucleotides matching TRBD2. TRBJ2-7 matches the DNA end more closely, so the J call is doubtful. Here the CDR3 reads CASSPTSGRSSYEQYF. In DNA form, the CDR3 reads TGTGCCAGCAGTCCTACTAGCGGGAGGAGCTCCTACGAGCAGTACTTC.